The 32 T cell receptor beta chains below all came from one sample that was sequenced in a study of cytomegalovirus exposure and HLA in healthy donors. PCR was performed using 60 Vbeta and 13 Jbeta primers. Sequenced by immunoSEQ multiplex PCR; TCRdb stores in-frame clones only, minus some. The sample has about 100,000 clones; roughly three quarters are singletons. Sequencing was performed on PBMCs. All receptors derive from a woman between 45 and 65 years old in good health and CMV-seropositive.

This chain uses TRBV6-4 with TRBJ1-3, with D possibly matching TRBD1 (5 bases). V shed 4 bases and J shed 2 bases, with 15 bases lying between them. This CDR3 has 16 residues. Germline lookup yields CDR1 MRHNA and CDR2 SNTAGT. The CDR3: CASSAPEHRTGNTIYF. CDR3 DNA: TGTGCCAGCAGTGCCCCCGAGCACAGGACTGGAAACACCATATATTTT.

The rearrangement links TRBV9 to TRBJ2-1; TRBD2 matches at 14 bases. The V gene end was trimmed by 4 bases and the J gene end by 8 bases; junction bases not matched to a gene: 8. The germline CDR1 and CDR2 sequences are SGDLS and YYNGEE. This CDR3 region has 16 residues. CDR3 coding DNA: TGTGCCAGCAGCCTGACTAGCGGGGGGGCCTCGGATGAGCAGTTCTTC. Its protein product is CASSLTSGGASDEQFF.

The chain recombines TRBV6-1 with TRBJ2-7, with 10 nucleotides matching TRBD1. Unmatched junction bases numbered 7, after V lost 8 bases and J lost 3 bases. There are 14 residues in the CDR3. Germline lookup yields CDR1 MNHNS and CDR2 SASEGT. DNA for the CDR3: TGTGCCAGCTCCCAAAGGGACAGGGGCTACGAGCAGTACTTC. Amino acid sequence: CASSQRDRGYEQYF.

The rearrangement links TRBV13 to TRBJ2-7, with 9 bases matching TRBD2. CDR3 length: 15 residues. Per the germline V gene, CDR1 is PRHDT and CDR2 is FYEKMQ (reference sequence). Trimming removed 5 bases from V and 3 bases from J; junction bases left unmatched: 8. The chain's CDR3 is CASSAQGAGGYEQYF. The CDR3 DNA follows: TGTGCCAGCAGCGCCCAAGGAGCGGGGGGCTACGAGCAGTACTTC. Full variable domain (rest looked up from reference TRBV13 and TRBJ2-7): AAGVIQSPRHLIKEKRETATLKCYPIPRHDTVYWYQQGPGQDPQFLISFYEKMQSDKGSIPDRFSAQQFSDYHSELNMSSLELGDSALYFCASSAQGAGGYEQYFGPGTRLTVT.

The genes are TRBV11-2 and TRBJ2-5, with D perhaps matching TRBD2 (5 bases). This CDR3 region has 14 residues. Germline CDR1 is SGHAT and CDR2 is FQNNGV. Trimming took 4 bases from V and 7 from J, leaving 16 bases between them. The CDR3 here is CASSSGLRGGTQYF. CDR3 in DNA: TGTGCCAGCAGCTCCGGACTGCGAGGAGGGACCCAGTACTTC.

The rearrangement links TRBV5-4 to TRBJ2-5; the D gene is possibly TRBD1 (6 bases). Deletions cut 4 bases from V and 0 bases from J, with 10 bases between. Germline assignment: CDR1 SGHNT and CDR2 YYREEE (reference sequence). This CDR3 is built from 14 residues. Here the CDR3 reads CASSLGQHQETQYF. The CDR3 DNA follows: TGTGCCAGCAGCCTTGGACAGCACCAAGAGACCCAGTACTTC.

V usage is TRBV10-2 and J usage is TRBJ2-2; 9 bases line up with TRBD2. The CDR3 runs 14 residues. Germline lookup yields CDR1 WSHSY and CDR2 SAAADI. Trimming took 8 bases from V and 0 from J; bases not matched to a gene: 1. This CDR3 is CASLAGANTGELFF. The CDR3 DNA is TGCGCCAGCTTAGCGGGAGCGAACACCGGGGAGCTGTTTTTT.

The V and J genes are TRBV2 and TRBJ2-1; 10 bases fit TRBD2. J lost 8 bases, V lost 8 bases, and 6 bases had no gene match. There are 13 residues in the CDR3. Germline V gives CDR1 SNHLY, CDR2 FYNNEI. The CDR3, as DNA: TGTGCCAGCCGGGCTAGCGGGAGTTATGAGCAGTTCTTC. It yields the protein CASRASGSYEQFF.

A word on this clone: Other DNA sequences from this sample encode an identical CDR3 as well. The chain couples TRBV29-1 to TRBJ2-5, with 8 bases aligning to TRBD2. Looked up from germline, CDR1 is SQVTM and CDR2 is ANQGSEA. CDR3 size: 13 residues. The CDR3 region has the DNA TGCACCACAGGCGGGGGGACACAGGAGACCCAGTACTTC. This sequence encodes CTTGGGTQETQYF.

The chain recombines TRBV6-1 with TRBJ1-2; D is uncertain. The CDR3 covers 11 residues. V was clipped by 0 bases and J by 8 bases, with 4 bases between them. Germline assignment: CDR1 MNHNS and CDR2 SASEGT. CDR3 nucleotides: TGTGCCAGCAGTGAAGCGAGGGGCTACACCTTC. Translated: CASSEARGYTF.

CDR3 DNA: TGCAGCGTCACCGACAGGGCTGGCTACACCTTC. It translates to CSVTDRAGYTF. The chain uses TRBV29-1 and TRBJ1-2; 7 positions agree with TRBD1. The CDR3 length is 11 residues. V was pared by 6 bases and J by 7 bases, with 5 bases of the junction left unmatched. Germline values: CDR1 SQVTM, CDR2 ANQGSEA.

V usage is TRBV2 and J usage is TRBJ2-1; tentatively, D is TRBD2 (5 bases). The CDR3 has 15 residues. Germline V gene lookup returns CDR1 SNHLY and CDR2 FYNNEI. Trimming took 7 bases from V and 4 from J, leaving 17 bases between them. CDR3 region: CASKREHTRYNEQFF. The CDR3 DNA sequence: TGTGCCAGCAAGAGGGAGCATACGAGATACAATGAGCAGTTCTTC.

The rearrangement uses TRBV19 and TRBJ2-2; 7 bases fit TRBD2. CDR3 length: 17 amino acids. CDR1 and CDR2 (germline): LNHDA, SQIVND (reference sequence). The J segment lost 6 bases and the V segment lost 3 bases, leaving 13 bases of the junction unmatched. The CDR3, as DNA: TGTGCCAGTAGTATGGTGGGATTGCGGGAGTTACCCGGGGAGCTGTTTTTT. It yields the protein CASSMVGLRELPGELFF.

This clone showed up just once. The chain is built from TRBV19 and TRBJ1-1; 9 nucleotides match TRBD1. The CDR3 sequence is 16 residues long. V lost 8 bases to trimming and J lost 4 bases; unmatched junction nucleotides: 14. The germline V gene has CDR1 LNHDA and CDR2 SQIVND (reference sequence). CDR3 residues: CASGTGIREKRTEAFF. CDR3 nucleotide sequence: TGTGCCAGTGGGACAGGGATACGGGAAAAGCGCACTGAAGCTTTCTTT.

Of note for this clone: The junction departs from germline at one end; a sequencing error may be responsible. V and J are TRBV7-9 and TRBJ2-1, with D perhaps TRBD2 (6 bases). CDR1 is SEHNR and CDR2 is FQNEAQ in the germline V gene (reference sequence). The CDR3 totals 15 residues. For the CDR3, the DNA is TGTTCCAGCAGCTTAGGCGGGACCCCGAGCCCCGAGCAGTTCTTC. Translated: CSSSLGGTPSPEQFF.

This clone has more than one count but fewer than ten. V is TRBV19 and J is TRBJ1-1; 7 bases are a match to TRBD1. Germline-derived CDR1 and CDR2 are LNHDA and SQIVND (reference sequence). This CDR3 comprises 15 residues. Trimming at V came to 5 bases and at J to 4 bases, leaving 10 bases not matched to a gene. The CDR3 bases are TGTGCCAGTAGTGCCCGACAGGGCATGGGCACTGAAGCTTTCTTT. It is translated as CASSARQGMGTEAFF.

This clone was detected only a few times. The rearrangement joins TRBV11-3 to TRBJ2-1, with TRBD2 identical over 7 bases. The CDR3 length is 12 residues. Germline V gene sequence: CDR1 SGHNT, CDR2 YENEEA. The junction had 3 bases not matched to a gene; V was cut back by 4 bases and J by 9 bases. This chain's CDR3 is CASSWGGSEQFF. Written as DNA, the CDR3 is TGTGCCAGCAGCTGGGGAGGGAGTGAGCAGTTCTTC.

The chain carries TRBV7-9 and TRBJ1-1; possibly TRBD1 for D (5 bases). CDR3 size: 16 residues. V lost 1 base and J 1 base, leaving 13 bases between the germline ends. From germline, CDR1 is SEHNR and CDR2 FQNEAQ (reference sequence). The CDR3 is CASSLGGGGGNTEAFF. Written as DNA, the CDR3 is TGTGCCAGCAGCTTAGGCGGGGGTGGGGGGAACACTGAAGCTTTCTTT.

V usage is TRBV2 and J usage is TRBJ2-5; D unclear. The end of the DNA fits TRBJ2-7 better, so the J call may be wrong. This CDR3 has 14 amino acids. In germline, CDR1 is SNHLY, CDR2 FYNNEI. The CDR3 DNA follows: TGTGCCAGCAGTGACGAGTTGGAGTACTACGAGCAGTACTTC. It is translated as CASSDELEYYEQYF.

The chain has TRBV7-6 and TRBJ2-2; possible D gene TRBD2, 6 bases. CDR1 is SGHVS, CDR2 FNYEAQ, per germline. V was clipped by 5 bases and J by 5 bases, with 12 bases between them. CDR3 length: 14 amino acids. The CDR3 nucleotides read TGTGCCAGCAGCAAGAATAGCGGAACCGGGGAGCTGTTTTTT. Protein sequence: CASSKNSGTGELFF.

This chain uses TRBV7-9 with TRBJ2-1, with TRBD1 matching 8 bases. Per germline, CDR1 SEHNR and CDR2 FQNEAQ (reference sequence). The CDR3 covers 14 residues. With 1 base clipped from V and 12 bases from J, the junction kept 8 bases outside the gene matches. The CDR3 protein is CASSLGGQGTGQFF. CDR3 bases: TGTGCCAGCAGCTTAGGAGGACAGGGCACGGGGCAGTTCTTC.

The CDR3 sequence is CASSLGTPYEQYF. Here the CDR3 DNA reads TGTGCCAGCTCACTCGGGACTCCCTACGAGCAGTACTTC. This rearrangement joins TRBV6-5 to TRBJ2-7; maybe TRBD2 (6 bases). Deletions cut 8 bases from V and 2 bases from J, with 13 bases between. Germline values: CDR1 MNHEY, CDR2 SVGAGI. The CDR3 has 13 amino acids.

The V call is TRBV7-3, the J call TRBJ1-2, with D tentatively TRBD1 (6 bases). The CDR3 has 14 amino acids. The V end was cut by 2 bases, the J end by 4 bases, with 11 bases between. The V gene's germline CDR1 is SGHTA and CDR2 FQGTGA. For the CDR3, the DNA is TGTGCCAGCAGCTTAGGGGGCTCCCGCTATGGCTACACCTTC. It yields the protein CASSLGGSRYGYTF.

The sample holds a few counts of this clone. V gene TRBV4-1 combines with J gene TRBJ1-5; a possible D gene is TRBD1 (6 bases). Germline CDR1 is MGHRA and CDR2 is YSYEKL. CDR3 length: 16 residues. The V gene lost 4 bases and the J gene lost 6 bases, with 19 bases spanning the gap. The CDR3: CASSPYWGQGSQPQHF. As DNA, the CDR3 is TGCGCCAGCAGCCCTTATTGGGGGCAAGGGAGTCAGCCCCAGCATTTT.

The rearrangement joins TRBV15 to TRBJ2-7, with 12 bases identical to TRBD2. Looked up from germline, CDR1 is LNHNV and CDR2 is YYDKDF (reference sequence). This CDR3 spans 16 amino acids. The V segment lost 5 bases and the J segment 2 bases; nucleotides outside the gene matches: 7. This CDR3 reads CATSGGLAGIAYEQYF. CDR3 nucleotide sequence: TGTGCCACCAGCGGTGGACTAGCGGGGATCGCCTACGAGCAGTACTTC.

This clone was observed once. J is TRBJ1-4 and V is TRBV27; D call uncertain. The germline V and J ends were trimmed by 2 bases and 4 bases, with 17 bases remaining between them. This CDR3 has 17 amino acids. CDR1 and CDR2 from the germline V gene are MNHEY and SMNVEV (reference sequence). The CDR3 region has the DNA TGTGCCAGCAGTTTAGCTGGTTCCGGCCGAGGTAATGAAAAACTGTTTTTT. It specifies CASSLAGSGRGNEKLFF. Drawing the rest from reference TRBV27 and TRBJ1-4, the complete variable domain is EAQVTQNPRYLITVTGKKLTVTCSQNMNHEYMSWYRQDPGLGLRQIYYSMNVEVTDKGDVPEGYKVSRKEKRNFPLILESPSPNQTSLYFCASSLAGSGRGNEKLFFGSGTQLSVL.

V and J are TRBV27 and TRBJ2-5; D may be TRBD1 (6 bases). The tail of the sequence fits TRBJ2-7 better, so the J call may be wrong. The CDR3 has 16 amino acids. From germline, CDR1 is MNHEY and CDR2 SMNVEV (reference sequence). Here the CDR3 reads CASSLTRQAGSYEQYF. The CDR3 nucleotides read TGTGCCAGCAGTTTAACCCGACAGGCGGGCTCCTACGAGCAGTACTTC.

The rearrangement joins TRBV19 to TRBJ1-2; D not resolved. The CDR3 loop spans 13 amino acids. V was cut by 4 bases and J by 6 bases, with 12 bases left in between. Per the germline V gene, CDR1 is LNHDA and CDR2 is SQIVND (reference sequence). The CDR3 spells CASSTGIFDGYTF. Written as DNA, the CDR3 is TGTGCCAGTAGTACCGGGATTTTTGATGGCTACACCTTC.

V and J are TRBV18 and TRBJ2-4, with 9 bases lining up with TRBD1. J lost 3 bases, V lost 4 bases, and 7 bases had no gene match. CDR1 KGHSH and CDR2 LQKENI come from the germline V gene. This CDR3 contains 16 residues. CDR3 nucleotides: TGTGCCAGCTCACACCCGGGACAGGGAGTCAAAAACATTCAGTACTTC. Its protein product is CASSHPGQGVKNIQYF.

This chain uses TRBV4-1 with TRBJ1-5; the D gene is possibly TRBD1 (6 bases). CDR1 is MGHRA, CDR2 YSYEKL, per germline. V was shortened by 0 bases and J by 4 bases, with 16 bases between the two germline ends. This CDR3 region has 17 residues. CDR3 protein: CASSQDTGGQTNQPQHF. The CDR3 coding sequence is TGCGCCAGCAGCCAAGATACGGGGGGGCAGACAAATCAGCCCCAGCATTTT.

This clone was seen once. The J gene is TRBJ1-2, the V gene TRBV11-2, with a possible D match to TRBD1 (5 bases). CDR1 and CDR2 from the germline V gene are SGHAT and FQNNGV. This CDR3 has 14 residues. V dropped 1 base and J dropped 7 bases, with 13 bases sitting between them. DNA of the CDR3: TGTGCCAGCAGCTTAGGGGGGGTAGGCGGTGGCTACACCTTC. Its translation: CASSLGGVGGGYTF.

There are a few counts of this clone. This chain uses TRBV14 with TRBJ1-1; D not certain. Germline-derived CDR1 and CDR2 are SGHDN and FVKESK. The CDR3 spans 15 residues. The V and J ends lost 3 bases and 6 bases respectively, with 17 bases between them. DNA of the CDR3: TGTGCCAGCAGCCATCTCCGAGGAGGGCGGGCTGAAGCTTTCTTT. Its protein is CASSHLRGGRAEAFF. The whole variable domain, filled in from reference TRBV14 and TRBJ1-1, reads EAGVTQFPSHSVIEKGQTVTLRCDPISGHDNLYWYRRVMGKEIKFLLHFVKESKQDESGMPNNRFLAERTGGTYSTLKVQPAELEDSGVYFCASSHLRGGRAEAFFGQGTRLTVV.